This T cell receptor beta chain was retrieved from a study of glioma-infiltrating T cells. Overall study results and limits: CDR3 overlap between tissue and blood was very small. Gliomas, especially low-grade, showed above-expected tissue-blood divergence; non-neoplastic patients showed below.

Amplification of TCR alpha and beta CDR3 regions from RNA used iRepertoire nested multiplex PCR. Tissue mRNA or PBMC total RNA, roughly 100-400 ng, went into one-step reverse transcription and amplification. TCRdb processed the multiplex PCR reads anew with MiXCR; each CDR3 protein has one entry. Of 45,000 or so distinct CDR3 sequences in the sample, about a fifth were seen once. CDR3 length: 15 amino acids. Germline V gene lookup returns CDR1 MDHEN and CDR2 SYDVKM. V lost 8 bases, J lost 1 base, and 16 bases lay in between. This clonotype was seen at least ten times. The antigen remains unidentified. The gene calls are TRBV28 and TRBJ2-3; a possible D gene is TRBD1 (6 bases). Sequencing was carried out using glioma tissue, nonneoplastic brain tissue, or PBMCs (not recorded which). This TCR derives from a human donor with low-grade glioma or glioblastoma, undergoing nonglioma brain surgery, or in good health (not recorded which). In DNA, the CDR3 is TGTGCCAGCCAAACCCTCCGGACAGGCACAGATACGCAGTATTTT. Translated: CASQTLRTGTDTQYF.